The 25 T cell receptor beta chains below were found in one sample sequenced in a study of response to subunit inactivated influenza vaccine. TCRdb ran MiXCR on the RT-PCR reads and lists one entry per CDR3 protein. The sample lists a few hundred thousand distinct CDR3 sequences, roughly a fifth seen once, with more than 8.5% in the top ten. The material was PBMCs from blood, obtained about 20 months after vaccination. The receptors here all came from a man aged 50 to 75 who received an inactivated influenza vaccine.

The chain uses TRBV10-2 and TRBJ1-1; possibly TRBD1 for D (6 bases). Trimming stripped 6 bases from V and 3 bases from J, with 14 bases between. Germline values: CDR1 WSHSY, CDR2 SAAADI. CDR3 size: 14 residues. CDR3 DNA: TGCGCCAGCAGCAACAGGGCCCTTGACACTGAAGCTTTCTTT. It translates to CASSNRALDTEAFF.

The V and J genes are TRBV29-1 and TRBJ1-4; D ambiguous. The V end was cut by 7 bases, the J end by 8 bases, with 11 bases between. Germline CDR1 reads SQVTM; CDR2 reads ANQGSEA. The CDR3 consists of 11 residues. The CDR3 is CSAWVIEKLFF. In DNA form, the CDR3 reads TGCAGCGCCTGGGTGATCGAAAAACTGTTTTTT.

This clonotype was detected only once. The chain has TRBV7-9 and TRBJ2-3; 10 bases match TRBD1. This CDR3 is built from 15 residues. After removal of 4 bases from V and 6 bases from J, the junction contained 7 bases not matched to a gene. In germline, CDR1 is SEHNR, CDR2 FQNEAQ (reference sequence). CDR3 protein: CASSSPGQGIDTQYF. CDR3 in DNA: TGTGCCAGCAGCTCTCCGGGACAGGGGATCGATACGCAGTATTTT.

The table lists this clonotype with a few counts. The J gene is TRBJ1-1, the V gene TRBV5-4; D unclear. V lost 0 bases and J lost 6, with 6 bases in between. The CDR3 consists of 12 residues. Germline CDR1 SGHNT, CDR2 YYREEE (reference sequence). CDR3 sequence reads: CASSLEVSEAFF. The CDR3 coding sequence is TGTGCCAGCAGCTTGGAGGTGTCTGAAGCTTTCTTT.

As DNA, the CDR3 is TGTGCCAGCAGCCAAGCGGGACTAGCGGGACGATCCTCTACCAAAAACATTCAGTACTTC. Amino acid sequence: CASSQAGLAGRSSTKNIQYF. The genes are TRBV3-1 and TRBJ2-4; TRBD2 matches 13 bases. Germline CDR1 reads LGHDT; CDR2 reads YNNKEL (reference sequence). This CDR3 has 20 amino acids. Unmatched junction bases numbered 11, after V lost 1 base and J lost 2 bases. Full variable domain (remainder filled in from reference TRBV3-1 and TRBJ2-4): DTAVSQTPKYLVTQMGNDKSIKCEQNLGHDTMYWYKQDSKKFLKIMFSYNNKELIINETVPNRFSPKSPDKAHLNLHINSLELGDSAVYFCASSQAGLAGRSSTKNIQYFGAGTRLSVL.

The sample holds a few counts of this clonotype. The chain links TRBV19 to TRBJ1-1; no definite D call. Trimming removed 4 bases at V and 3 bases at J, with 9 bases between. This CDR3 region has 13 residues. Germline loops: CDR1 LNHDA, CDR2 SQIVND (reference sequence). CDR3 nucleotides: TGTGCCAGTAGTAGGCAGTGGGACACTGAAGCTTTCTTT. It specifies CASSRQWDTEAFF.

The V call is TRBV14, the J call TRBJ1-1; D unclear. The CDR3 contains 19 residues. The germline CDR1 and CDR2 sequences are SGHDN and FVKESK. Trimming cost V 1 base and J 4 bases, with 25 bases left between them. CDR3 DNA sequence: TGTGCCAGCAGCCAAGGATCTCTTTTTCGGGGTCAGTTGGGCACTGAAGCTTTCTTT. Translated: CASSQGSLFRGQLGTEAFF.

The chain's CDR3 is CSARTSGGSDTQYF. The DNA of the CDR3 is TGCAGTGCTAGGACTAGCGGGGGGTCAGATACGCAGTATTTT. This chain joins TRBV20-1 and TRBJ2-3; 13 nucleotides agree with TRBD2. Germline loops: CDR1 DFQATT, CDR2 SNEGSKA (reference sequence). J lost 4 bases, V lost 3 bases, and 1 base had no gene match. This CDR3 has 14 residues.

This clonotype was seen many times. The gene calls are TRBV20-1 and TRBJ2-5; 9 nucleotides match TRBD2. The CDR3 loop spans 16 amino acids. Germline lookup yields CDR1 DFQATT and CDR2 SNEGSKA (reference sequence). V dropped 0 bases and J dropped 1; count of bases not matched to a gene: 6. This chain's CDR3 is CSARDPLLAGQETQYF. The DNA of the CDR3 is TGCAGTGCTAGAGATCCTTTACTAGCGGGCCAAGAGACCCAGTACTTC.

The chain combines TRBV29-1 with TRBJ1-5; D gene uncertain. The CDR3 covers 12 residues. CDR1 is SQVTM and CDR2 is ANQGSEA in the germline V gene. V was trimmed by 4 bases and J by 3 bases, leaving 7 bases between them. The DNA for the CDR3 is TGCAGCGTTGGGGGTATCAATCAGCCCCAGCATTTT. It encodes CSVGGINQPQHF.

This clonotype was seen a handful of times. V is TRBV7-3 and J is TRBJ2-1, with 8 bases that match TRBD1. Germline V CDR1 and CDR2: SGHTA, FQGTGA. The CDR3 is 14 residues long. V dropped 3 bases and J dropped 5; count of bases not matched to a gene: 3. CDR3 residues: CASSFRGPNNEQFF. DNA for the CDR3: TGTGCCAGCAGCTTCAGGGGGCCTAACAATGAGCAGTTCTTC.

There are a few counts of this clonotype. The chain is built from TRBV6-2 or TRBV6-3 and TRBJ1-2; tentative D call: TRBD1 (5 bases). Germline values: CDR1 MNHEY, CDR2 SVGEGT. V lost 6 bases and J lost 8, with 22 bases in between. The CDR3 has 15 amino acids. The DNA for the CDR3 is TGTGCCAGCAGCCCTCCCCCAATGGCGGGGGGAGGCTACACCTTC. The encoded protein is CASSPPPMAGGGYTF.

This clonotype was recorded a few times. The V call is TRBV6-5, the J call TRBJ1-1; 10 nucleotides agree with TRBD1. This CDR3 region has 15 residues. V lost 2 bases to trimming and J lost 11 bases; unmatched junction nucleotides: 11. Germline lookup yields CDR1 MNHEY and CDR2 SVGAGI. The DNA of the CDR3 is TGTGCCAGCAGTTACGCCACCGGGACAGGGGTCCCTGCTTTCTTT. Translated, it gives CASSYATGTGVPAFF.

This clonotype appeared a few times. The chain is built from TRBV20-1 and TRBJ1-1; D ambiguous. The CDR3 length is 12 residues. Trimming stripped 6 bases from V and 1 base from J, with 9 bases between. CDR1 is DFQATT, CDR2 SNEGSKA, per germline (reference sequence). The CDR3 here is CSAPRENTEAFF. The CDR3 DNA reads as TGCAGTGCCCCCCGCGAGAACACTGAAGCTTTCTTT.

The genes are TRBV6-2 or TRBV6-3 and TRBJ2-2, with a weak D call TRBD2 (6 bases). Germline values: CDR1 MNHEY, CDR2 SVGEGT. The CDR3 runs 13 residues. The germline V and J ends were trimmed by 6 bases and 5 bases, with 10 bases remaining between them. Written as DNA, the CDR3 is TGTGCCAGCAGAAACGGGGGAACCGGGGAGCTGTTTTTT. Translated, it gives CASRNGGTGELFF.

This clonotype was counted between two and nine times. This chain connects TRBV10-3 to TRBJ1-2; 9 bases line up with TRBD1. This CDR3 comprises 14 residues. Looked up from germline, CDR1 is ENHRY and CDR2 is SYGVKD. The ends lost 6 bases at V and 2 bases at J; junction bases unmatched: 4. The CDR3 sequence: CAIRPGTGNYGYTF. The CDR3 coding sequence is TGTGCCATCAGGCCCGGGACAGGGAACTATGGCTACACCTTC.

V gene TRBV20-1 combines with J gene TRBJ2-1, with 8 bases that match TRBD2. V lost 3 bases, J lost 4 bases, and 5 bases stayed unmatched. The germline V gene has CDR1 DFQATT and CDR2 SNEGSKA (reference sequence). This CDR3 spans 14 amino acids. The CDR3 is CSARWERGYNEQFF. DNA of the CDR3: TGCAGTGCTAGGTGGGAGCGGGGGTACAATGAGCAGTTCTTC.

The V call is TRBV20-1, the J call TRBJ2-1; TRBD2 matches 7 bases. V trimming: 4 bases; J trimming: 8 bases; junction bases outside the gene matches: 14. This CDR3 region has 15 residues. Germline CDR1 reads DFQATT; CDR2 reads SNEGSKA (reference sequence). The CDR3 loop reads CSATEAGTIGDEQFF. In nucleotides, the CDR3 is TGCAGTGCTACCGAAGCGGGAACTATAGGGGATGAGCAGTTCTTC.

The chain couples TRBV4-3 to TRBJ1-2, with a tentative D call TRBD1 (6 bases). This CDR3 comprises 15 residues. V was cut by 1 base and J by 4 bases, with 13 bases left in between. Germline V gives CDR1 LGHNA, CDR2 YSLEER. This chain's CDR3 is CASSQVGGRSYGYTF. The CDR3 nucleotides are TGCGCCAGCAGCCAAGTAGGGGGTCGGAGCTATGGCTACACCTTC.

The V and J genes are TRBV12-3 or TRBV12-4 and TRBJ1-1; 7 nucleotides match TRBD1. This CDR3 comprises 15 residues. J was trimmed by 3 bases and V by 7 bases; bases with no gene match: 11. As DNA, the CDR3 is TGTGCCAGCAAGGCCTTGCGGGACAGACACACTGAAGCTTTCTTT. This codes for CASKALRDRHTEAFF.

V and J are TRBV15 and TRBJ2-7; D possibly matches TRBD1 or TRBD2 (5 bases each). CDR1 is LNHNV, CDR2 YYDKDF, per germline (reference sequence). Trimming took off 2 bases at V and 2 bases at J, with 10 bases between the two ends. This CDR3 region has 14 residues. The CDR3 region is CATSRRGRAYEQYF. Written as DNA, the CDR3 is TGTGCCACCAGCAGAAGGGGACGAGCCTACGAGCAGTACTTC. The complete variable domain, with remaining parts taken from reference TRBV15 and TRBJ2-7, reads DAMVIQNPRYQVTQFGKPVTLSCSQTLNHNVMYWYQQKSSQAPKLLFHYYDKDFNNEADTPDNFQSRRPNTSFCFLDIRSPGLGDTAMYLCATSRRGRAYEQYFGPGTRLTVT.

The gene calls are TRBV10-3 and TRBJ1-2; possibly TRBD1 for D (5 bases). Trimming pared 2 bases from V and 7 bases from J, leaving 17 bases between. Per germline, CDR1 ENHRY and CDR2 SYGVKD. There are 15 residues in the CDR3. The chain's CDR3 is CAISEDKGRMGGYTF. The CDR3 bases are TGTGCCATCAGTGAGGATAAGGGGAGGATGGGTGGCTACACCTTC.

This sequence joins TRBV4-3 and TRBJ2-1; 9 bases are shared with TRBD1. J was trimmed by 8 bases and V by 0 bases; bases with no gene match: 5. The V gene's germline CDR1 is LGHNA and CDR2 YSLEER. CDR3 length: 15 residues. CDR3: CASSQEGDRAHEQFF. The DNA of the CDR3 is TGCGCCAGCAGCCAAGAGGGGGACAGGGCCCATGAGCAGTTCTTC.

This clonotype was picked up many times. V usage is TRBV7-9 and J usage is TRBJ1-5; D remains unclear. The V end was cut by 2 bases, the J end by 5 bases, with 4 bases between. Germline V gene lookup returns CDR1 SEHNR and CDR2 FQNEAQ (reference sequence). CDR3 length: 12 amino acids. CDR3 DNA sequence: TGTGCCAGCAGCTTACCCGATCAGCCCCAGCATTTT. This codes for CASSLPDQPQHF.

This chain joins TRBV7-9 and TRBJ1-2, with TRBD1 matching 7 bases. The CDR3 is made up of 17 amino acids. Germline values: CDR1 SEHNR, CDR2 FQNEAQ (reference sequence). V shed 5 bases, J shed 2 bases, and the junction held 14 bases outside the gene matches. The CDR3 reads CASSPEGANYINYGYTF. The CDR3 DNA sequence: TGTGCCAGCAGCCCGGAGGGGGCGAACTATATCAACTATGGCTACACCTTC.